One sample yielded the 9 T cell receptor beta chains listed below, sequenced in a study of vaccination and CD4 T cells after COVID-19. Antigens of these TCRs are unknown. The Oncomine TCR Beta short-read assay was what sequenced the DNA obtained from cultured CD4+ T cells. TCRdb reprocessed the PCR reads via MiXCR and lists one record per CDR3 protein. The sample gives over 8,500 distinct CDR3 sequences, 65% to 70% of which show up once; about 10% is in the top ten. Treatment given: approximately 9-day PBMC culture with coronavirus spike peptide pools or control peptides (ViraFEST assay). Specimen: CD4+ T cells from blood, cultured in vitro, collected before SARS-CoV-2 vaccination. These receptors were obtained from a human donor who had recovered from COVID-19.

In this sample, this clonotype turned up a few times. CDR3 sequence (DNA): TGTGCCAGCAGCTTAAACTCAGGTTCACCCGAGCAGTACTTC. It specifies CASSLNSGSPEQYF. The V call is TRBV7-9, the J call TRBJ2-7; D ambiguous. CDR3 length equals 14 residues. V lost 2 bases and J 6 bases, leaving 14 bases between the germline ends. CDR1 is SEHNR, CDR2 FQNEAQ, per germline (reference sequence).

The chain joins TRBV25-1 to TRBJ2-5, with 9 bases fitting TRBD2. V was pared by 6 bases and J by 2 bases, with 4 bases of the junction left unmatched. Per germline, CDR1 MGHDK and CDR2 SYGVNS. This CDR3 has 14 residues. The CDR3 region has the DNA TGTGCCAGCAGCCGACTAGCGGATCAAGAGACCCAGTACTTC. Amino acid sequence: CASSRLADQETQYF.

This chain connects TRBV7-3 to TRBJ2-1; 10 bases align to TRBD2. The germline V gene encodes CDR1 SGHTA and CDR2 FQGTGA. The CDR3 runs to 14 residues. V shed 5 bases and J 14 bases; nucleotides not matched to a gene: 12. The CDR3 nucleotides are TGTGCCAGCAGCCCCTCCGGGACTAGCGACCAAGAGTTCTTC. Translating gives CASSPSGTSDQEFF. The entire variable domain, with the rest obtained from reference TRBV7-3 and TRBJ2-1, is as follows: GAGVSQTPSNKVTEKGKYVELRCDPISGHTALYWYRQSLGQGPEFLIYFQGTGAADDSGLPNDRFFAVRPEGSVSTLKIQRTERGDSAVYLCASSPSGTSDQEFFGPGTRLTVL.

The gene calls are TRBV7-8 and TRBJ2-3; 15 bases map to TRBD2. V lost 2 bases, J lost 5 bases, and 5 bases stayed unmatched. Per germline, CDR1 SGHVS and CDR2 FQNEAQ. CDR3 size: 17 residues. CDR3 residues: CASSLRTSGRAVDTQYF. CDR3 sequence (DNA): TGTGCCAGCAGCTTAAGGACTAGCGGGAGGGCCGTAGATACGCAGTATTTT.

V gene TRBV4-1 combines with J gene TRBJ1-6; TRBD1 might be the D (5 bases). This CDR3 spans 13 amino acids. CDR1 is MGHRA, CDR2 YSYEKL, per germline. V lost 1 base and J lost 9, with 7 bases in between. The CDR3 loop is CASSQVGASPLHF. The CDR3 nucleotides are TGCGCCAGCAGCCAAGTTGGGGCTTCACCCCTCCACTTT.

This clonotype came up a few times. The J gene is TRBJ2-5, the V gene TRBV7-2; D possibly corresponds to TRBD2 (5 bases). V lost 6 bases and J lost 5, with 13 bases in between. Germline V gene lookup returns CDR1 SGHTA and CDR2 FQGNSA. This CDR3 has 13 amino acids. CDR3 loop: CASSRGIFETQYF. The CDR3 DNA follows: TGTGCCAGCAGTAGAGGGATTTTCGAGACCCAGTACTTC.

This chain uses TRBV20-1 with TRBJ1-5, with D possibly TRBD1 on 6 matching bases. CDR3 length: 16 residues. Germline CDR1 DFQATT, CDR2 SNEGSKA (reference sequence). V was clipped by 5 bases and J by 1 base, with 18 bases between them. The DNA of the CDR3 is TGCAGTGCTTCCAAGGGGGGGGGAGTGAGCAATCAGCCCCAGCATTTT. Its protein is CSASKGGGVSNQPQHF.

This clonotype was seen a handful of times. The CDR3 is CASSLFLGWNSNQPQHF. The CDR3, as DNA: TGTGCCAGCAGCTTATTTTTAGGGTGGAATAGCAATCAGCCCCAGCATTTT. The V call is TRBV7-2, the J call TRBJ1-5; no clear D gene. CDR1 SGHTA and CDR2 FQGNSA come from the germline V gene. Trimming pared 2 bases from V and 0 bases from J, leaving 14 bases between. This CDR3 contains 17 residues. The full variable domain, its missing parts supplied by reference TRBV7-2 and TRBJ1-5, is GAGVSQSPSNKVTEKGKDVELRCDPISGHTALYWYRQSLGQGLEFLIYFQGNSAPDKSGLPSDRFSAERTGGSVSTLTIQRTQQEDSAVYLCASSLFLGWNSNQPQHFGDGTRLSIL.

The chain is built from TRBV5-4 and TRBJ1-2, with D perhaps TRBD1 (6 bases). The CDR3 consists of 14 residues. V dropped 3 bases and J dropped 6 bases, with 15 bases sitting between them. Germline CDR1 and CDR2: SGHNT and YYREEE (reference sequence). CDR3 sequence (DNA): TGTGCCAGCAGCTCAAATACCGGGGGCCATGGCTACACCTTC. Its protein product is CASSSNTGGHGYTF.